The 32 T cell receptor beta chains below were found in one sample sequenced in a study of blood T cell repertoires in COVID-19. Data came from immunoSEQ multiplex PCR; TCRdb stores just in-frame clones and leaves some out. In the table there are some 180,000 clones, 88% of which are singletons. The specimen sequenced was peripheral blood. Every receptor here comes from a man between 35 and 55 years old with active or convalescent COVID-19.

The V and J genes are TRBV7-9 and TRBJ2-3; 14 bases are shared with TRBD2. The CDR3 runs 17 residues. Per the germline V gene, CDR1 is SEHNR and CDR2 is FQNEAQ (reference sequence). Germline trimming cut 2 bases from V and 4 bases from J; bases unmatched to any gene: 5. DNA for the CDR3: TGTGCCAGCAGCTTAAGGGGACTAGCGGGAGATTCAGATACGCAGTATTTT. It codes for CASSLRGLAGDSDTQYF.

The chain has TRBV6-6 and TRBJ2-1; TRBD2 might be the D (6 bases). Germline V CDR1 and CDR2: MNHNY, SVGAGI (reference sequence). Trimming stripped 6 bases from V and 2 bases from J, with 14 bases between. This CDR3 spans 15 amino acids. CDR3 nucleotides: TGTGCCAGCAGCCCCCCCGGGGGTACCTACAATGAGCAGTTCTTC. This sequence encodes CASSPPGGTYNEQFF.

V is TRBV9 and J is TRBJ2-1, with no clear D. Germline V CDR1 and CDR2: SGDLS, YYNGEE. This CDR3 comprises 14 residues. The V and J ends lost 0 bases and 0 bases respectively, with 4 bases between them. CDR3: CASSVAGSYNEQFF. For the CDR3, the DNA is TGTGCCAGCAGCGTAGCGGGCTCCTACAATGAGCAGTTCTTC.

The chain has TRBV12-3 or TRBV12-4 and TRBJ1-5; D not certain. CDR3 length equals 12 residues. Trimming stripped 3 bases from V and 5 bases from J, with 5 bases between. The CDR3 DNA reads as TGTGCCAGCAGTTTTCGAGATCAGCCCCAGCATTTT. It specifies CASSFRDQPQHF.

The chain employs TRBV5-5 and TRBJ2-2, with a tentative D call TRBD1 (5 bases). Trimming took off 0 bases at V and 4 bases at J, with 7 bases between the two ends. CDR1 and CDR2 from the germline V gene are SGHKS and YYEKEE (reference sequence). This CDR3 is built from 14 residues. CDR3 DNA: TGTGCCAGCAGCTTGGATGGGGCCACCGGGGAGCTGTTTTTT. Protein: CASSLDGATGELFF.

The genes are TRBV19 and TRBJ1-2; unclear D gene. The germline V gene encodes CDR1 LNHDA and CDR2 SQIVND (reference sequence). CDR3 size: 12 residues. V lost 3 bases, J lost 4 bases, and 6 bases lay in between. This CDR3 is CASSILSYGYTF. For the CDR3, the DNA is TGTGCCAGTAGTATTCTCAGCTATGGCTACACCTTC.

The chain employs TRBV5-1 and TRBJ1-1, with 7 bases that match TRBD1. Trimming took 4 bases from V and 8 from J; bases not matched to a gene: 8. From germline, CDR1 is SGHRS and CDR2 YFSETQ. The CDR3 length is 13 residues. The CDR3 coding sequence is TGCGCCAGCAGCGAAGCGGTGACAGGGGAAGCTTTCTTT. Its protein product is CASSEAVTGEAFF.

The rearrangement joins TRBV7-3 to TRBJ2-5, with D hard to call. The germline gives CDR1 SGHTA, CDR2 FQGTGA. Trimming shortened V by 5 bases and J by 5 bases, and 12 bases separated the two germline ends. The CDR3 contains 13 residues. The CDR3 coding sequence is TGTGCCAGCAGCAGAGGCCCGTCCGAGACCCAGTACTTC. It specifies CASSRGPSETQYF.

The chain combines TRBV12-3 or TRBV12-4 with TRBJ1-1; TRBD1 is a possible D gene (6 bases). With 6 bases removed from V and 9 bases from J, the gap between germline ends came to 17 bases. The CDR3 totals 13 residues. The CDR3 DNA is TGTGCCAGCAGCCTTCTAATGGGGGCGCAAGCTTTCTTT. This encodes CASSLLMGAQAFF.

The V call is TRBV3-1 (or the pseudogene TRBV3-2), the J call TRBJ1-1, with TRBD1 matching 9 bases. V shed 0 bases and J 11 bases; nucleotides not matched to a gene: 4. Germline V gene sequence: CDR1 LGHDT, CDR2 YNNKEL (reference sequence). The CDR3 is made up of 13 amino acids. For the CDR3, the DNA is TGTGCCAGCAGCCAAGATGGGGACAGGGCCGCTTTCTTT. Translation gives CASSQDGDRAAFF.

This chain uses TRBV30 with TRBJ2-7; possibly TRBD1 for D (6 bases). The V end was cut by 7 bases, the J end by 3 bases, with 16 bases between. CDR1 and CDR2 from the germline V gene are GTSNPN and SVGIG (reference sequence). The CDR3 extends over 13 amino acids. DNA of the CDR3: TGTGCCTCGCAGGGGAAGGTCCGCTACGAGCAGTACTTC. The encoded protein is CASQGKVRYEQYF.

The rearrangement links TRBV5-6 to TRBJ2-3; 7 bases agree with TRBD1. CDR3 length: 14 amino acids. Germline-derived CDR1 and CDR2 are SGHDT and YYEEEE. The V gene end was trimmed by 6 bases and the J gene end by 3 bases; junction bases not matched to a gene: 7. The CDR3 bases are TGTGCCAGCACCCTGACAGGGAGTACAGATACGCAGTATTTT. Translating gives CASTLTGSTDTQYF.

The gene calls are TRBV6-5 and TRBJ1-6; 7 bases agree with TRBD1. The germline gives CDR1 MNHEY, CDR2 SVGAGI. The CDR3 is 14 amino acids. After removal of 11 bases from V and 5 bases from J, the junction contained 9 bases not matched to a gene. The CDR3 bases are TGTGCCGGCAATACCGGGACAGATAATTCACCCCTCCACTTT. It yields the protein CAGNTGTDNSPLHF.

The V gene is TRBV6-5, the J gene TRBJ2-7, with D maybe TRBD1 (5 bases). Trimming took off 4 bases at V and 2 bases at J, with 15 bases between the two ends. Germline CDR1 reads MNHEY; CDR2 reads SVGAGI. This CDR3 is built from 15 residues. Here the CDR3 reads CASSSLQDPPYEQYF. The CDR3, as DNA: TGTGCCAGCAGTTCCTTACAGGACCCCCCCTACGAGCAGTACTTC.

The chain uses TRBV14 and TRBJ1-1; D is undetermined. The germline V and J ends were trimmed by 6 bases and 1 base, with 12 bases remaining between them. The CDR3 has 14 residues. CDR1 SGHDN and CDR2 FVKESK come from the germline V gene. The CDR3 region is CASRETSQNTEAFF. CDR3 nucleotide sequence: TGTGCCAGCAGGGAGACGAGCCAGAACACTGAAGCTTTCTTT.

V usage is TRBV18 and J usage is TRBJ1-4; D remains ambiguous. Germline-derived CDR1 and CDR2 are KGHSH and LQKENI. V lost 4 bases, J lost 3 bases, and 18 bases lay in between. There are 17 residues in the CDR3. CDR3 nucleotide sequence: TGTGCCAGCTCACAAACGCTTCCTCGGCAGGCTAATGAAAAACTGTTTTTT. Translation: CASSQTLPRQANEKLFF.

The V call is TRBV20-1, the J call TRBJ2-3; 8 positions match TRBD2. Germline values: CDR1 DFQATT, CDR2 SNEGSKA (reference sequence). The CDR3 covers 11 residues. After removal of 8 bases from V and 10 bases from J, the junction contained 8 bases not matched to a gene. CDR3 DNA sequence: TGCAGTACCACGGGGGGGGTGGCGCAGTATTTT. Translating it yields CSTTGGVAQYF.

The genes are TRBV19 and TRBJ2-3, with 7 bases matching TRBD1. The CDR3 contains 15 residues. Germline trimming cut 0 bases from V and 0 bases from J; bases unmatched to any gene: 0. Germline-derived CDR1 and CDR2 are LNHDA and SQIVND (reference sequence). CDR3 nucleotide sequence: TGTGCCAGTAGTATAGACAGGGGGAGCACAGATACGCAGTATTTT. Translating gives CASSIDRGSTDTQYF.

This CDR3 reads CASSQARGSYNSPLHF. The CDR3 region has the DNA TGTGCCAGCAGCCAAGCCAGGGGGTCCTATAATTCACCCCTCCACTTT. The V call is TRBV3-1 (or the pseudogene TRBV3-2), the J call TRBJ1-6; 7 bases match TRBD1. Germline V gene lookup returns CDR1 LGHDT and CDR2 YNNKEL (reference sequence). Germline trimming cut 1 base from V and 1 base from J; bases unmatched to any gene: 1. The CDR3 loop spans 16 amino acids.

The chain recombines TRBV6-2 or TRBV6-3 with TRBJ2-7, with TRBD1 as a possible D gene (5 bases). Trimming removed 0 bases at V and 6 bases at J, with 12 bases between. Germline V gene data show CDR1 as MNHEY and CDR2 as SVGEGT. This CDR3 spans 14 amino acids. CDR3 protein: CASSYSIAGIEQYF. In nucleotides, the CDR3 is TGTGCCAGCAGTTACTCGATTGCAGGGATCGAGCAGTACTTC.

A word on this clone: In the same sample, other DNA sequences code for this CDR3. The chain has TRBV11-3 and TRBJ2-3; D is perhaps TRBD1 (6 bases). Trimming stripped 6 bases from V and 1 base from J, with 8 bases between. Germline CDR1 and CDR2: SGHNT and YENEEA. CDR3 size: 13 residues. The CDR3 loop reads CASSPGGTDTQYF. CDR3 sequence (DNA): TGTGCCAGCAGTCCAGGGGGCACAGATACGCAGTATTTT. Full variable domain (remainder filled in from reference TRBV11-3 and TRBJ2-3): EAGVVQSPRYKIIEKKQPVAFWCNPISGHNTLYWYLQNLGQGPELLIRYENEEAVDDSQLPKDRFSAERLKGVDSTLKIQPAELGDSAVYLCASSPGGTDTQYFGPGTRLTVL.

This chain joins TRBV19 and TRBJ1-1; 10 bases line up with TRBD1. The CDR3 is 15 residues long. V dropped 4 bases and J dropped 4; count of bases not matched to a gene: 6. Per the germline V gene, CDR1 is LNHDA and CDR2 is SQIVND (reference sequence). The CDR3 DNA is TGTGCCAGTAGTAGCGACAGGGGGCACGGCACTGAAGCTTTCTTT. Protein product: CASSSDRGHGTEAFF.

The chain employs TRBV4-2 and TRBJ2-3; TRBD1 matches 10 bases. The CDR3 spans 17 residues. J gave up 2 bases and V 2 bases, and 7 bases lay outside the gene matches. Germline CDR1 reads LGHNA; CDR2 reads YNFKEQ. Here the CDR3 reads CASSQYTGTGDTDTQYF. The CDR3 DNA reads as TGTGCCAGCAGCCAATATACCGGGACAGGGGACACAGATACGCAGTATTTT.

V and J are TRBV14 and TRBJ2-2; 10 nucleotides agree with TRBD1. The V gene end was trimmed by 4 bases and the J gene end by 0 bases; junction bases not matched to a gene: 2. Germline CDR1 is SGHDN and CDR2 is FVKESK. This CDR3 spans 16 amino acids. This CDR3 is CASSRGQGANTGELFF. The DNA of the CDR3 is TGTGCCAGCAGCCGAGGACAGGGGGCGAACACCGGGGAGCTGTTTTTT.

V is TRBV6-5 and J is TRBJ1-4; no firm D call. With 2 bases removed from V and 0 bases from J, the gap between germline ends came to 10 bases. The CDR3 length is 16 residues. Per the germline V gene, CDR1 is MNHEY and CDR2 is SVGAGI. The CDR3 protein is CASSYQFSTTNEKLFF. CDR3 nucleotide sequence: TGTGCCAGCAGTTACCAATTTTCTACAACTAATGAAAAACTGTTTTTT.

This rearrangement joins TRBV9 to TRBJ2-1, with 11 bases lining up with TRBD2. The J segment lost 2 bases and the V segment lost 2 bases, leaving 6 bases of the junction unmatched. There are 17 residues in the CDR3. CDR1 SGDLS and CDR2 YYNGEE come from the germline V gene. CDR3 DNA sequence: TGTGCCAGCAGCGTGGAACTAGCGGGGGCAGCCTACAATGAGCAGTTCTTC. Encoded protein: CASSVELAGAAYNEQFF.

V is TRBV6-5 and J is TRBJ2-5; the match to TRBD2 covers 13 bases. The V segment lost 2 bases and the J segment 5 bases; nucleotides outside the gene matches: 5. CDR3 length equals 16 residues. Germline assignment: CDR1 MNHEY and CDR2 SVGAGI. Here the CDR3 DNA reads TGTGCCAGCAGTTACGAACTAGCGGGAGGGGGGGAGACCCAGTACTTC. Its translation is CASSYELAGGGETQYF.

The V and J genes are TRBV28 and TRBJ1-5; 9 bases map to TRBD1. Trimming at V came to 5 bases and at J to 1 base, leaving 6 bases not matched to a gene. The CDR3 is made up of 16 amino acids. The V gene's germline CDR1 is MDHEN and CDR2 SYDVKM. The CDR3 bases are TGTGCCAGCAGTCCAGGGACAGGGATAAGCAATCAGCCCCAGCATTTT. It is translated as CASSPGTGISNQPQHF.

The CDR3 spells CASSFGSDNYGYTF. CDR3 DNA: TGTGCCAGCAGTTTCGGCAGCGATAACTATGGCTACACCTTC. This chain joins TRBV27 and TRBJ1-2; D gene uncertain. CDR3 length: 14 amino acids. Trimming removed 3 bases at V and 1 base at J, with 9 bases between. CDR1 and CDR2 from the germline V gene are MNHEY and SMNVEV (reference sequence).

The V gene is TRBV24-1, the J gene TRBJ1-1, with 7 bases identical to TRBD1. Losses at the gene ends were 3 bases for V and 6 bases for J; bases not matched to a gene: 6. Germline lookup yields CDR1 KGHDR and CDR2 SFDVKD. This CDR3 region has 14 residues. The CDR3 spells CATSDGQGEAEAFF. CDR3 bases: TGTGCCACCAGTGATGGTCAGGGGGAAGCTGAAGCTTTCTTT.

The chain joins TRBV5-1 to TRBJ1-2; 8 nucleotides match TRBD1. Unmatched junction bases numbered 13, after V lost 3 bases and J lost 0 bases. CDR1 and CDR2 from the germline V gene are SGHRS and YFSETQ. This CDR3 spans 18 amino acids. The DNA for the CDR3 is TGCGCCAGCAGCTCCCGCGCAGGGGGCTGGGAAGCTAACTATGGCTACACCTTC. Translating gives CASSSRAGGWEANYGYTF.

V is TRBV6-4 and J is TRBJ2-2; D is uncertain. In germline, CDR1 is MRHNA, CDR2 SNTAGT. V lost 4 bases and J lost 7, with 7 bases in between. CDR3 size: 12 residues. In DNA, the CDR3 is TGTGCCAGCAGTGTACATGGCGGGGAGCTGTTTTTT. Residues: CASSVHGGELFF.